The 25 T cell receptor beta chains reported below all come from one sample, sequenced in a study of cytomegalovirus exposure and HLA in healthy donors. Researchers ran the PCR with 60 Vbeta and 13 Jbeta primers. Here immunoSEQ multiplex PCR was the method, and the copy in TCRdb shows in-frame clones only, minus some. The sample lists approximately 110,000 clones; 70% were seen once. The sequencing input was PBMCs. Receptors originate from a man under 40 in good health and CMV-seropositive.

The chain employs TRBV10-1 and TRBJ1-6, with D maybe TRBD1 (5 bases). Germline V gene data show CDR1 as WNHNN and CDR2 as SYGVQD (reference sequence). The CDR3 has 12 residues. Trimming stripped 4 bases from V and 9 bases from J, with 7 bases between. Here the CDR3 reads CASSGGGSPLHF. CDR3 coding DNA: TGCGCCAGCAGTGGGGGGGGTTCACCCCTCCACTTT.

V and J are TRBV6-5 and TRBJ2-1, with TRBD2 as a possible D gene (6 bases). Germline values: CDR1 MNHEY, CDR2 SVGAGI. V was cut by 6 bases and J by 7 bases, with 10 bases left in between. The CDR3 runs to 12 residues. The CDR3 sequence is CASSFRGNEQFF. As DNA, the CDR3 is TGTGCCAGCAGCTTCCGGGGGAATGAGCAGTTCTTC.

The rearrangement joins TRBV27 to TRBJ2-3, with 9 bases fitting TRBD1. The CDR3 loop spans 22 amino acids. The germline V gene encodes CDR1 MNHEY and CDR2 SMNVEV (reference sequence). Unmatched junction bases numbered 26, after V lost 5 bases and J lost 2 bases. In DNA form, the CDR3 reads TGTGCCAGCAGTCCTACGGGGCTTACAGGGGGCGGTGGGAAACCACACACAGATACGCAGTATTTT. Its protein product is CASSPTGLTGGGGKPHTDTQYF.

This clone was observed a handful of times. The chain links TRBV4-1 to TRBJ1-1; no reliable D call. This CDR3 is 13 amino acids long. Germline loops: CDR1 MGHRA, CDR2 YSYEKL. V was trimmed by 5 bases and J by 4 bases, leaving 11 bases between them. The CDR3 DNA sequence: TGCGCCAGCAGCTCCCGGCCAGGCACTGAAGCTTTCTTT. Its translation is CASSSRPGTEAFF.

J is TRBJ2-1 and V is TRBV6-1; TRBD2 matches at 9 bases. Trimming at V came to 7 bases and at J to 3 bases, leaving 7 bases not matched to a gene. CDR3 length equals 15 residues. Germline V lookup: CDR1 MNHNS, CDR2 SASEGT. The CDR3 protein is CASTARLADYNEQFF. The DNA for the CDR3 is TGTGCCAGCACCGCAAGACTAGCGGACTACAATGAGCAGTTCTTC.

The chain combines TRBV5-1 with TRBJ2-5; 13 bases are shared with TRBD2. Losses at the gene ends were 4 bases for V and 4 bases for J; bases not matched to a gene: 10. The CDR3 runs 17 residues. Germline V gene data show CDR1 as SGHRS and CDR2 as YFSETQ. CDR3 sequence: CASSLHSGLAGLETQYF. The CDR3 DNA sequence: TGCGCCAGCAGCCTCCACTCGGGACTAGCGGGGTTAGAGACCCAGTACTTC.

The chain is built from TRBV7-3 and TRBJ2-3, with TRBD2 identical over 7 bases. Per the germline V gene, CDR1 is SGHTA and CDR2 is FQGTGA. Trimming took 0 bases from V and 5 from J; bases not matched to a gene: 8. The CDR3 has 16 amino acids. The CDR3 bases are TGTGCCAGCAGCTTAACCTCAAGTTCGGGGGGAGATACGCAGTATTTT. As protein: CASSLTSSSGGDTQYF.

A remark on this clone: A junction end diverges from the germline sequence, so it may reflect a read error. The rearrangement joins TRBV7-7 to TRBJ2-5; 12 bases map to TRBD1. The CDR3 spans 15 residues. The V gene's germline CDR1 is SSHAT and CDR2 FNYEAQ (reference sequence). CDR3 sequence reads: CASSSGGQGAQTQYF. CDR3 in DNA: TGTGCTAGCAGCTCCGGGGGACAGGGGGCGCAGACCCAGTACTTC. Drawing the rest from reference TRBV7-7 and TRBJ2-5, the complete variable domain is GAGVSQSPRYKVTKRGQDVTLRCDPISSHATLYWYQQALGQGPEFLTYFNYEAQPDKSGLPSDRFSAERPEGSISTLTIQRTEQRDSAMYRCASSSGGQGAQTQYFGPGTRLLVL.

The chain combines TRBV9 with TRBJ2-1, with a weak D call TRBD1 (5 bases). Germline CDR1 and CDR2: SGDLS and YYNGEE. V lost 0 bases, J lost 5 bases, and 18 bases lay in between. The length of the CDR3 is 17 residues. CDR3 sequence: CASSVAADTYSNNEQFF. CDR3 coding DNA: TGTGCCAGCAGCGTAGCCGCGGACACGTACAGCAACAATGAGCAGTTCTTC.

This chain connects TRBV5-5 to TRBJ2-4; D perhaps matches TRBD2 (7 bases). The V gene's germline CDR1 is SGHKS and CDR2 YYEKEE (reference sequence). The CDR3 has 16 residues. With 4 bases removed from V and 8 bases from J, the gap between germline ends came to 22 bases. The CDR3 region has the DNA TGTGCCAGCAGCCCACTAGGGGGGGAAATGACGGACATTCAGTACTTC. This codes for CASSPLGGEMTDIQYF.

The genes are TRBV7-3 and TRBJ1-5; D ambiguous. This CDR3 spans 14 amino acids. Germline V CDR1 and CDR2: SGHTA, FQGTGA. V lost 4 bases and J 4 bases, leaving 11 bases between the germline ends. The CDR3 DNA reads TGTGCCAGCAGCTCTGACCCGGGGAATCAGCCCCAGCATTTT. It specifies CASSSDPGNQPQHF.

This clone was observed a handful of times. V usage is TRBV29-1 and J usage is TRBJ2-7; 11 bases agree with TRBD2. Germline V gives CDR1 SQVTM, CDR2 ANQGSEA. Trimming took 7 bases from V and 4 from J; bases not matched to a gene: 6. CDR3 length: 13 amino acids. In nucleotides, the CDR3 is TGCAGCGCGGGGACTAGCGGATCATACGAGCAGTACTTC. It is translated as CSAGTSGSYEQYF.

The rearrangement links TRBV12-5 to TRBJ1-5; 9 positions match TRBD1. CDR1 is LGHNT, CDR2 FRNRAP, per germline. The CDR3 runs to 17 residues. Trimming took 7 bases from V and 0 from J; bases not matched to a gene: 10. The CDR3 protein is CASALGQGLFSNQPQHF. The CDR3, as DNA: TGTGCTAGTGCCCTGGGACAGGGTTTATTTAGCAATCAGCCCCAGCATTTT.

This chain joins TRBV29-1 and TRBJ1-1, with 8 bases that match TRBD1. Germline V gene lookup returns CDR1 SQVTM and CDR2 ANQGSEA. The CDR3 has 15 residues. The V gene end was trimmed by 7 bases and the J gene end by 2 bases; junction bases not matched to a gene: 12. The CDR3 sequence: CSAVDRGGINTEAFF. The DNA of the CDR3 is TGCAGCGCCGTAGACAGGGGAGGGATCAACACTGAAGCTTTCTTT.

This rearrangement joins TRBV7-9 to TRBJ1-6; D is possibly TRBD1 (6 bases). CDR1 SEHNR and CDR2 FQNEAQ come from the germline V gene (reference sequence). Trimming took 9 bases from V and 0 from J, leaving 9 bases between them. This CDR3 spans 14 amino acids. The CDR3 here is CASGGPSYNSPLHF. The CDR3 DNA reads TGTGCCAGTGGGGGCCCCTCCTATAATTCACCCCTCCACTTT.

This chain uses TRBV29-1 with TRBJ2-5; no firm D call. The germline V gene has CDR1 SQVTM and CDR2 ANQGSEA. The CDR3 extends over 11 amino acids. V was clipped by 4 bases and J by 2 bases, with 5 bases between them. The CDR3 DNA reads as TGCAGCGTTGTCGGGCAAGAGACCCAGTACTTC. Amino acids: CSVVGQETQYF.

The chain joins TRBV2 to TRBJ2-5; 9 nucleotides match TRBD2. This CDR3 region has 15 residues. With V trimmed by 7 bases and J by 6 bases, 12 bases remained unmatched. The germline CDR1 and CDR2 sequences are SNHLY and FYNNEI. This CDR3 reads CASTTDSGGVKTQYF. The CDR3 nucleotides are TGTGCCAGCACGACGGATAGCGGGGGAGTAAAGACCCAGTACTTC.

This chain joins TRBV2 and TRBJ1-4; D possibly corresponds to TRBD1 (5 bases). V lost 3 bases and J 0 bases, leaving 14 bases between the germline ends. The CDR3 is made up of 17 amino acids. Germline CDR1 and CDR2: SNHLY and FYNNEI. CDR3 bases: TGTGCCAGCAGTGAGGGCAGGGAGGTATCAACTAATGAAAAACTGTTTTTT. Translating gives CASSEGREVSTNEKLFF.

This chain connects TRBV4-2 to TRBJ1-4, with 7 nucleotides matching TRBD1. The CDR3 has 14 amino acids. Germline CDR1 and CDR2: LGHNA and YNFKEQ. V dropped 6 bases and J dropped 8; count of bases not matched to a gene: 9. The CDR3 reads CASRGQLAEEKLFF. CDR3 bases: TGTGCCAGCAGGGGACAGCTTGCTGAGGAAAAACTGTTTTTT.

The table lists this clone with a few counts. The V gene is TRBV6-1, the J gene TRBJ2-7, with D perhaps TRBD2 (6 bases). Germline CDR1 reads MNHNS; CDR2 reads SASEGT. Trimming took 6 bases from V and 2 from J, leaving 8 bases between them. The CDR3 is 12 amino acids. As DNA, the CDR3 is TGTGCCAGCAGGGAGGGGACCTACGAGCAGTACGTC. Translating gives CASREGTYEQYV.

This clone was counted a few times. The genes are TRBV7-8 and TRBJ1-3; 8 bases align to TRBD1. Losses at the gene ends were 5 bases for V and 2 bases for J; bases not matched to a gene: 8. CDR3 length equals 16 residues. In germline, CDR1 is SGHVS, CDR2 FQNEAQ. This CDR3 reads CASSPTRTGPGNTIYF. CDR3 sequence (DNA): TGTGCCAGCAGCCCGACCAGGACAGGGCCTGGAAACACCATATATTTT.

This clone was detected a few times. Here the CDR3 reads CASSIGRRLMNTEAFF. The CDR3 DNA reads TGTGCCAGTAGTATAGGCCGGCGACTCATGAACACTGAAGCTTTCTTT. The V gene is TRBV19, the J gene TRBJ1-1; D unclear. V lost 1 base, J lost 0 bases, and 12 bases lay in between. The CDR3 is 16 residues long. Germline V gene sequence: CDR1 LNHDA, CDR2 SQIVND (reference sequence).

The chain couples TRBV27 to TRBJ1-6, with D perhaps matching TRBD1 (5 bases). The CDR3 is 14 residues long. Trimming pared 4 bases from V and 6 bases from J, leaving 10 bases between. Germline V gene lookup returns CDR1 MNHEY and CDR2 SMNVEV (reference sequence). CDR3: CASSYGGGNSPLHF. In nucleotides, the CDR3 is TGTGCCAGCAGTTACGGGGGTGGTAATTCACCCCTCCACTTT.

A note on this clone: Other DNA sequences in the sample encode the same CDR3. The rearrangement uses TRBV6-4 and TRBJ2-2; 9 nucleotides agree with TRBD1. J lost 6 bases, V lost 6 bases, and 8 bases had no gene match. Germline-derived CDR1 and CDR2 are MRHNA and SNTAGT. The CDR3 covers 15 residues. Written as DNA, the CDR3 is TGTGCCAGCAGCCCGGGGACAGGGTATTCCGGGGAGCTGTTTTTT. Translated, it gives CASSPGTGYSGELFF.

The J gene is TRBJ1-4, the V gene TRBV5-1; tentative D call: TRBD1 (5 bases). Germline loops: CDR1 SGHRS, CDR2 YFSETQ. Trimming took 4 bases from V and 7 from J, leaving 23 bases between them. This CDR3 has 17 residues. The chain's CDR3 is CASSPAGTHRRGEKLFF. DNA of the CDR3: TGCGCCAGCAGCCCCGCCGGGACTCACCGGCGGGGTGAAAAACTGTTTTTT.